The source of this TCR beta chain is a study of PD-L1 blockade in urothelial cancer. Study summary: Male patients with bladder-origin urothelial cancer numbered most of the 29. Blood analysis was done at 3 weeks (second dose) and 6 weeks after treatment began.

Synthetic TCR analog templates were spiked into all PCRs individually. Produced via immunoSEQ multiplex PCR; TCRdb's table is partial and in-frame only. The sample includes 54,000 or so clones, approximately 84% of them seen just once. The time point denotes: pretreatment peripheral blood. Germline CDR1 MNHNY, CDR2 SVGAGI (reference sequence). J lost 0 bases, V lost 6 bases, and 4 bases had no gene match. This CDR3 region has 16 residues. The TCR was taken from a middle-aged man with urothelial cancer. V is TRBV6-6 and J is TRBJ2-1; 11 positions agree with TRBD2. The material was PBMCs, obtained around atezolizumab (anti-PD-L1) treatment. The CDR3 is CASRMLAGGSYNEQFF. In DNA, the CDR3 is TGTGCCAGCAGAATGCTAGCGGGAGGCTCCTACAATGAGCAGTTCTTC.